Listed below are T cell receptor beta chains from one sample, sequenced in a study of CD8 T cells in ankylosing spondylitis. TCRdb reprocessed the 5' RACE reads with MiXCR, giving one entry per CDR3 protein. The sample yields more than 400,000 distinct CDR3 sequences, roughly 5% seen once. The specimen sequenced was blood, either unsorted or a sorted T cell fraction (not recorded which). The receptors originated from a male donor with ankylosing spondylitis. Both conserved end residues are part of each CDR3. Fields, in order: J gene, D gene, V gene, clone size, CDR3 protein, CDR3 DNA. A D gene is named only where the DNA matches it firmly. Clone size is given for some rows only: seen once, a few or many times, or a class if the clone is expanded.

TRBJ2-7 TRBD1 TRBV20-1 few CSARDPGQGGDEQYF TGCAGTGCTAGGGATCCGGGACAGGGCGGTGACGAGCAGTACTTC
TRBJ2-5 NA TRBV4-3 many CASSQEPSPIETQYF TGCGCCAGCAGCCAAGAACCCAGCCCGATAGAGACCCAGTACTTC
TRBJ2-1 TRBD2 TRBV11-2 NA CASSRPRTSGGAGNEQFF TGTGCCAGCAGCCGGCCCCGGACTAGCGGGGGGGCGGGCAATGAGCAGTTCTTC
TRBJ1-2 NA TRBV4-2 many CASSHLRTANGYTF TGTGCCAGCAGCCACCTTCGGACGGCGAATGGCTACACCTTC
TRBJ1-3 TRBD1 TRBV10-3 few CAITWDRSSGNTIYF TGTGCCATCACCTGGGACAGGAGCTCTGGAAACACCATATATTTT
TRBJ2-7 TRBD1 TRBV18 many CASSPLGQGDYEQYF TGTGCCAGCTCACCTTTGGGACAGGGGGACTACGAGCAGTACTTC
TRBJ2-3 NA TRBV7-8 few CASTLPRITDTQYF TGTGCCAGCACCCTTCCCAGGATCACAGATACGCAGTATTTT
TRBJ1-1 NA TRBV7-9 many CASSFLGTERNTEAFF TGTGCCAGCAGCTTTTTGGGTACAGAGAGGAACACTGAAGCTTTCTTT
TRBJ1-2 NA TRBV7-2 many CASSLEGRVHGYTF TGTGCCAGCAGCTTAGAAGGGAGGGTACATGGCTACACCTTC
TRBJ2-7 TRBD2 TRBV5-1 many CASSMGSGNLYEQYF TGCGCCAGCAGCATGGGGAGCGGGAACCTCTACGAGCAGTACTTC
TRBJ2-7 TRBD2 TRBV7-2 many CASSHSGSEYSYEQYF TGTGCCAGCAGCCATAGCGGGTCAGAGTATTCCTACGAGCAGTACTTC
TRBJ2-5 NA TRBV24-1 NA CATSKGGRVGETQYF TGTGCCACCAGTAAGGGGGGTAGAGTTGGAGAGACCCAGTACTTC
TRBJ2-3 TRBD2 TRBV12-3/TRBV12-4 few CASRLAGTTDTQYF TGTGCCAGCCGACTAGCGGGTACCACAGATACGCAGTATTTT
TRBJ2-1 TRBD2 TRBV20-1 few CSASPAGGRNEQFF TGCAGTGCTAGTCCAGCGGGAGGGCGGAATGAGCAGTTCTTC
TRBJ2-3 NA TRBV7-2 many CASRSSVDTQYF TGTGCCAGCAGATCGTCGGTAGATACGCAGTATTTT
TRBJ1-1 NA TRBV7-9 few CASSFGGPAEAFF TGTGCCAGCAGCTTTGGGGGACCCGCTGAAGCTTTCTTT
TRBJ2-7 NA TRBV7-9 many CASSLQGTGEQYF TGTGCCAGCAGCTTACAGGGAACAGGCGAGCAGTACTTC
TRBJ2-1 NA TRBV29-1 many CSVAGRAATYNEQFF TGCAGCGTTGCTGGGAGAGCCGCTACCTACAATGAGCAGTTCTTC
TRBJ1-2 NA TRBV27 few CASSVHWRTNYGYTF TGTGCCAGCAGTGTCCACTGGAGAACTAACTATGGCTACACCTTC
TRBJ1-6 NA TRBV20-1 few CSATVVAQMNSPLHF TGCAGTGCTACGGTCGTTGCGCAGATGAATTCACCCCTCCACTTT
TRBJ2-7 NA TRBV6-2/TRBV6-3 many CASMSGRVYEQYF TGTGCCAGCATGAGCGGCAGAGTCTACGAGCAGTACTTC
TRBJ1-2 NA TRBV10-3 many CAIRAPHYGYTF TGTGCCATCCGGGCCCCCCACTATGGCTACACCTTC
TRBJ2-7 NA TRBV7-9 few CASSLGAGAEQYF TGTGCCAGCAGCTTAGGAGCCGGCGCCGAGCAGTACTTC
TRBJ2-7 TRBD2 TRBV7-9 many CASSLGSGRMYEQYF TGTGCCAGCAGCTTAGGTAGCGGGAGGATGTACGAGCAGTACTTC
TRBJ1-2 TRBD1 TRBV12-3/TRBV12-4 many CASSCRGPLCGYTF TGTGCCAGCAGTTGCAGGGGGCCCCTTTGTGGCTACACCTTC
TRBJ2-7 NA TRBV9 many CASSVMGEGGSYEQYF TGTGCCAGCAGCGTAATGGGGGAAGGGGGGTCCTACGAGCAGTACTTC
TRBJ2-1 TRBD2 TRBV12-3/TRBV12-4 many CASSSKGSGRMDEQFF TGTGCCAGCAGTTCAAAGGGTAGCGGGAGAATGGATGAGCAGTTCTTC
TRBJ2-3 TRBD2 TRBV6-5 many CASSYGGGSTDTQYF TGTGCCAGCAGTTACGGGGGAGGGAGCACAGATACGCAGTATTTT
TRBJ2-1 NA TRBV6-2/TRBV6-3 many CASSYSWGINEQFF TGTGCCAGCAGTTACTCTTGGGGAATAAATGAGCAGTTCTTC
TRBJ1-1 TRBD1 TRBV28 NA CASSSADRAGPRAFF TGTGCCAGCAGCTCCGCCGACAGGGCTGGACCCCGAGCTTTCTTT
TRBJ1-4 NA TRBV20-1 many CSAIVVANEKLFF TGCAGTGCTATTGTCGTCGCGAATGAAAAACTGTTTTTT
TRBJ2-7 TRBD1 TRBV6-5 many CASSDSGDRGYEQYF TGTGCCAGCAGTGACTCGGGGGACAGGGGCTACGAGCAGTACTTC
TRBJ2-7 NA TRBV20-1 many CSAFLFEERSSYEQYF TGCAGTGCCTTTCTCTTTGAGGAAAGAAGCTCCTACGAGCAGTACTTC
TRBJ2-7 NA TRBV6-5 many CASSFRTEPGGQQYF TGTGCCAGCAGTTTCCGGACGGAACCGGGGGGCCAGCAGTACTTC
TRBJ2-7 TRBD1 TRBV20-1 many CSARPSGTGRHEQYF TGCAGTGCTAGACCCTCCGGGACAGGGAGACACGAGCAGTACTTC
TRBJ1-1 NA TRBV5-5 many CASSLASRVEDTEAFF TGTGCCAGCAGCTTGGCCAGTCGGGTAGAAGACACTGAAGCTTTCTTT
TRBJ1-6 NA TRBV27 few CASSAEADSPLHF TGTGCCAGCAGTGCCGAGGCCGATTCACCCCTCCACTTT
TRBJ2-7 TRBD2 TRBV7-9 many CASSDGLAGTYEQYF TGTGCCAGCAGCGACGGACTAGCGGGAACCTACGAGCAGTACTTC
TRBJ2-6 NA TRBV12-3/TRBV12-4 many CASSLIGGPGANVLTF TGTGCCAGCAGCTTGATAGGGGGACCTGGGGCCAACGTCCTGACTTTC
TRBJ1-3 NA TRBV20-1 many CSARDGGSGNTIYF TGCAGTGCTAGAGACGGGGGCTCTGGAAACACCATATATTTT
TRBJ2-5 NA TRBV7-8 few CASSPSLGSGETQYF TGTGCCAGCAGCCCCTCTTTGGGTTCGGGAGAGACCCAGTACTTC
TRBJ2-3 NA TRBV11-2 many CASSLGRGYTDTQYF TGTGCCAGCAGCTTAGGACGAGGTTATACAGATACGCAGTATTTT